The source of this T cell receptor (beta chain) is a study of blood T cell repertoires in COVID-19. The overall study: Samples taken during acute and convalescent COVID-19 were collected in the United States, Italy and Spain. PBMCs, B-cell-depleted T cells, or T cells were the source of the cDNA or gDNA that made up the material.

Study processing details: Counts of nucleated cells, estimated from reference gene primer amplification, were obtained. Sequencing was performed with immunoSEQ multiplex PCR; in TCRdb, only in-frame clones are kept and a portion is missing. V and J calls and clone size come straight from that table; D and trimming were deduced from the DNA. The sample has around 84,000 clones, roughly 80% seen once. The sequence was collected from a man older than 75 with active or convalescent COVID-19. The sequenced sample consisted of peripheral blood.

The CDR3 here is CASSLYGNQPQHF. DNA of the CDR3: TGTGCCAGCAGCTTATACGGGAATCAGCCCCAGCATTTT. The chain employs TRBV11-2 and TRBJ1-5; D call uncertain. CDR1 is SGHAT and CDR2 is FQNNGV in the germline V gene. V was cut by 2 bases and J by 4 bases, with 6 bases left in between. The CDR3 is made up of 13 amino acids.